This entry features one T cell receptor (beta chain) sequence. What it binds is unknown. Trimming stripped 7 bases from V and 5 bases from J, with 21 bases between. Germline lookup yields CDR1 SQVTM and CDR2 ANQGSEA. The CDR3 is 15 residues long. The sample comes from a study of beta chain features in type 1 diabetes. Regarding the study as a whole: Type 1 diabetes patients had moderately but significantly shorter TCRB CDR3s in all four CD4+ subsets.

TCRB transcripts that were expressed got sequenced, as all of the isolated RNA had been reverse transcribed. TCRdb's copy holds only in-frame clones and misses some; the assay was immunoSEQ multiplex PCR. The sample has 250,000 to 350,000 clones; roughly an eighth are singletons. This clonotype originated in a man younger than 40 with type 1 diabetes. The chain recombines TRBV29-1 with TRBJ1-3, with D possibly matching TRBD1 (5 bases). The sample consisted of naive CD4+ T cells from blood. CDR3 sequence: CSARTGLQGRNTIYF. CDR3 nucleotides: TGCAGCGCCCGAACAGGATTACAAGGACGAAACACCATATATTTT.